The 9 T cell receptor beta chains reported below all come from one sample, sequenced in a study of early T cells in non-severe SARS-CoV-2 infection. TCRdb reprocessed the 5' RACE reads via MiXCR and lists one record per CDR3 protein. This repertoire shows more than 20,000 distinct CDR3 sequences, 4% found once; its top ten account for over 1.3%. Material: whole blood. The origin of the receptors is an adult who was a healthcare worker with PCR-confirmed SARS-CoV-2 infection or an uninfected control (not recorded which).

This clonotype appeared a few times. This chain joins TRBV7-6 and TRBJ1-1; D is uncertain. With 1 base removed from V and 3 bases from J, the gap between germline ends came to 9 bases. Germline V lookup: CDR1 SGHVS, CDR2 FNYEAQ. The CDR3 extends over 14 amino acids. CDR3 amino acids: CASSLVTGDTEAFF. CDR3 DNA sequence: TGTGCCAGCAGCTTAGTGACCGGGGACACTGAAGCTTTCTTT.

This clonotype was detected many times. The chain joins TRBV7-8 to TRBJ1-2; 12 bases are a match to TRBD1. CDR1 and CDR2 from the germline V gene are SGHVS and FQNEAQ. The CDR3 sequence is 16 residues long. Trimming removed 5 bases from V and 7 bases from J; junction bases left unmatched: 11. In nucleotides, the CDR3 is TGTGCCAGCAGCCGGGACAGGGGGCTCTCTCTTGTTGGCTACACCTTC. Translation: CASSRDRGLSLVGYTF.

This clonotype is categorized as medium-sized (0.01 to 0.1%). The CDR3 DNA is TGTGCCAGCAGCCAAGGACAGGGGTGGCAGCCCCAGCATTTT. It codes for CASSQGQGWQPQHF. V usage is TRBV7-2 and J usage is TRBJ1-5, with TRBD1 matching over 9 bases. Germline assignment: CDR1 SGHTA and CDR2 FQGNSA. This CDR3 contains 14 residues. V was pared by 5 bases and J by 7 bases, with 6 bases of the junction left unmatched.

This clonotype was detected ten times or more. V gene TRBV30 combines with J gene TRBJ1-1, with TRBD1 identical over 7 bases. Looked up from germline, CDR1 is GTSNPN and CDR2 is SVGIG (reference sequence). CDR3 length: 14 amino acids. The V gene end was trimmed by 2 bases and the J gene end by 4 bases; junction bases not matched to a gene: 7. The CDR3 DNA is TGTGCCTGGAGTCAGGACAGGCAGACCACTGAAGCTTTCTTT. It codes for CAWSQDRQTTEAFF.

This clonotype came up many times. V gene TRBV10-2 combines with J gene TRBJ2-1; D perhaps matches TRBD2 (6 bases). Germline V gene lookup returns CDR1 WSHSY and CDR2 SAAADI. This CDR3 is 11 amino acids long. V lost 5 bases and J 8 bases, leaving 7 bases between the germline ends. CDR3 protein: CASSLADEQFF. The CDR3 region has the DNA TGCGCCAGCAGTTTAGCGGATGAGCAGTTCTTC.

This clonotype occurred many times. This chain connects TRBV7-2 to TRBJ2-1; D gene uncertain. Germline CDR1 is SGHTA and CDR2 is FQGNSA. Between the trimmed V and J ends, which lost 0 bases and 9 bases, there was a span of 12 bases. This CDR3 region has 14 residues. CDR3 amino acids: CASSLAPGESEQFF. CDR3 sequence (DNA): TGTGCCAGCAGCTTAGCGCCAGGAGAAAGTGAGCAGTTCTTC.

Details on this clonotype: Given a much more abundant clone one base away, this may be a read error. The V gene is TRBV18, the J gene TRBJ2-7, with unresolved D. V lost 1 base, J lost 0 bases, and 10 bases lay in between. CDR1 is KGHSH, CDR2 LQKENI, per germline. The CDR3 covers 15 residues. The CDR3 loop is CASSPQAGLSYEQYF. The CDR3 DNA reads TGTGCCAGCTCACCACAGGCCGGTCTCTCCTACGAGCAGTACTTC.

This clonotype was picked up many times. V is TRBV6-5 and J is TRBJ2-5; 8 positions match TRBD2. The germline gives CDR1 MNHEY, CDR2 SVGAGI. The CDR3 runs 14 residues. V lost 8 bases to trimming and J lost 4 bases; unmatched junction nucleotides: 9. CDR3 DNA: TGTGCCAGCCACCGCCCCGGGGGGGCAGAGACCCAGTACTTC. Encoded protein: CASHRPGGAETQYF.

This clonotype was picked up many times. This chain's CDR3 is CASSAGQLTDTQYF. CDR3 nucleotide sequence: TGTGCCAGCAGCGCCGGACAGCTCACAGATACGCAGTATTTT. The chain recombines TRBV9 with TRBJ2-3, with D possibly matching TRBD1 (6 bases). Germline-derived CDR1 and CDR2 are SGDLS and YYNGEE. The CDR3 consists of 14 residues. V was pared by 3 bases and J by 2 bases, with 10 bases between.